This is a list of T cell receptor beta chains from one sample in a study of blood T cells in healthy people across ages. MiXCR was run by TCRdb on the 5' RACE reads, yielding one entry per CDR3 protein. The sample shows roughly 1,100,000 distinct CDR3 sequences, under 30% of them seen only once. The same sample was also used in a study of T cells of mothers and their children.

The sequencing input was blood. The receptors come from a girl aged 2 to 10 in good health. The CDR3 runs from the conserved cysteine through the conserved F or W. The D gene is left open where the match is weak. Where a row states a size, it is once, few, many or the class of an expanded clone; other rows omit it.

J	D	V	size	CDR3	DNA
TRBJ2-7	TRBD2	TRBV7-3	-	CASSPPPGTSDSYEQYF	TGTGCCAGCAGCCCCCCGCCCGGGACTAGCGATTCCTACGAGCAGTACTTC
TRBJ2-7	-	TRBV27	few	CASSFGDSHYEQYF	TGTGCCAGCAGTTTTGGCGACAGTCACTACGAGCAGTACTTC
TRBJ2-7	-	TRBV4-2	-	CASSQDWDSEQYF	TGTGCCAGCAGCCAAGACTGGGATTCCGAGCAGTACTTC
TRBJ2-6	-	TRBV24-1	-	CATRDSGTNVLTF	TGTGCCACCAGGGACAGTGGGACCAACGTCCTGACTTTC
TRBJ2-7	TRBD2	TRBV7-2	-	CASSPHSGGAGAYEQYF	TGTGCCAGCAGCCCTCATAGCGGGGGGGCCGGGGCCTACGAGCAGTACTTC
TRBJ2-7	-	TRBV7-2	few	CASSLGYNSYEQYF	TGTGCCAGCAGCTTAGGGTACAACTCCTACGAGCAGTACTTC
TRBJ1-2	-	TRBV29-1	-	CSVVKGSDGYTF	TGCAGCGTTGTTAAAGGGAGTGATGGCTACACCTTC
TRBJ1-1	-	TRBV12-3/TRBV12-4	few	CASSLSYGVVTEAFF	TGTGCCAGCAGTTTATCTTATGGGGTCGTAACTGAAGCTTTCTTT
TRBJ2-1	TRBD2	TRBV6-5	-	CASSYSSSGRVNEQFF	TGTGCCAGCAGTTACTCGAGCAGCGGGAGGGTAAATGAGCAGTTCTTC
TRBJ1-5	-	TRBV6-5	few	CASSYRSANQPQHF	TGTGCCAGCAGTTACCGGTCAGCTAATCAGCCCCAGCATTTT
TRBJ2-2	-	TRBV3-1	-	CASCISGSGTGELFF	TGTGCCAGCTGTATCAGTGGTTCGGGGACCGGGGAGCTGTTTTTT
TRBJ2-1	-	TRBV6-5	-	CASSYLLANEQFF	TGTGCCAGCAGTTATCTCCTAGCGAATGAGCAGTTCTTC
TRBJ2-7	TRBD2	TRBV18	-	CASCPTSGCYEQYF	TGTGCCAGCTGCCCCACTAGCGGATGCTACGAGCAGTACTTC
TRBJ2-5	TRBD2	TRBV5-1	few	CASSLGVLAGETQYF	TGCGCCAGCAGCTTGGGGGTTCTAGCGGGAGAGACCCAGTACTTC
TRBJ2-3	-	TRBV7-9	few	CASSPTEGYADTQYF	TGTGCCAGCAGCCCCACTGAGGGTTACGCAGATACGCAGTATTTT
TRBJ1-5	-	TRBV27	few	CASSPLSSGIQPQHF	TGTGCCAGCAGTCCTCTGAGCAGTGGGATTCAGCCCCAGCATTTT
TRBJ1-4	-	TRBV28	-	CASSLSQRNEKLFF	TGTGCCAGCAGTTTATCGCAGCGTAATGAAAAACTGTTTTTT
TRBJ2-5	TRBD2	TRBV20-1	-	CSARDLGGGPQETQYF	TGCAGTGCTAGAGATTTGGGCGGGGGACCCCAAGAGACCCAGTACTTC
TRBJ2-5	-	TRBV10-1	-	CASSDPHGNEETQYF	TGCGCCAGCAGTGACCCCCACGGGAACGAAGAGACCCAGTACTTC
TRBJ2-1	TRBD2	TRBV12-3/TRBV12-4	-	CASSLRGEKGNEQFF	TGTGCCAGCAGTTTACGGGGGGAGAAAGGGAATGAGCAGTTCTTC
TRBJ2-7	-	TRBV27	-	CASSFGDTYEQYF	TGTGCCAGCAGTTTCGGTGATACCTACGAGCAGTACTTC
TRBJ2-7	TRBD2	TRBV27	-	CASSLAGVNEQYF	TGTGCCAGCAGTTTAGCGGGAGTGAACGAGCAGTACTTC
TRBJ2-4	TRBD2	TRBV7-8	few	CASSGGDIQYF	TGTGCCAGCAGCGGGGGGGACATTCAGTACTTC
TRBJ2-5	-	TRBV7-9	-	CASSPSSLRGSTGETQYF	TGTGCCAGCAGCCCGTCCAGTTTGCGGGGATCTACCGGGGAGACCCAGTACTTC
TRBJ2-1	-	TRBV29-1	few	CSVELREGNEQFF	TGCAGCGTTGAATTGCGGGAAGGCAATGAGCAGTTCTTC
TRBJ1-4	-	TRBV15	few	CATMFGPATNEKLFF	TGTGCCACCATGTTTGGTCCTGCAACTAATGAAAAACTGTTTTTT
TRBJ1-1	TRBD1	TRBV27	-	CASREGDSLNTEAFF	TGTGCCAGCAGGGAAGGGGACAGCTTGAACACTGAGGCTTTCTTT
TRBJ2-3	-	TRBV7-7	-	CASSDGVASTDTQYF	TGTGCTAGCAGCGACGGAGTCGCTAGCACAGATACGCAGTATTTT
TRBJ2-1	-	TRBV4-2	few	CASSQELILIAYNEQFF	TGTGCCAGCAGCCAAGAATTAATATTAATTGCCTACAATGAGCAGTTCTTC
TRBJ1-2	-	TRBV24-1	-	CATADGNYGYTF	TGTGCCACCGCCGACGGGAACTATGGCTACACCTTC
TRBJ2-5	-	TRBV3-1	-	CASSQDARAFKETQYF	TGTGCCAGCAGCCAAGACGCGAGGGCCTTTAAAGAGACCCAGTACTTC
TRBJ1-1	-	TRBV12-3/TRBV12-4	few	CASSFSSGNTEAFF	TGTGCCAGCAGTTTTAGCTCAGGCAACACTGAAGCTTTCTTT
TRBJ2-1	TRBD2	TRBV4-1	-	CASSQDRELAGDSGNEQFF	TGCGCCAGCAGCCAAGATCGGGAACTAGCGGGAGATTCTGGCAATGAGCAGTTCTTC
TRBJ2-1	-	TRBV20-1	-	CSARDLQGNPNEQFF	TGCAGTGCTAGAGATCTCCAGGGCAACCCGAATGAGCAGTTCTTC
TRBJ2-4	TRBD2	TRBV20-1	-	CSARDRASGNIQYF	TGCAGTGCTAGAGATAGGGCTAGCGGAAACATTCAGTACTTC
TRBJ1-1	-	TRBV5-6	few	CASSLDSWNTEAFF	TGTGCCAGCAGCTTGGATTCTTGGAACACTGAAGCTTTCTTT
TRBJ1-2	-	TRBV4-3	-	CASSQDAGTNYGCTF	TGCGCCAGCAGCCAAGATGCGGGGACTAACTATGGCTGCACCTTC
TRBJ1-1	-	TRBV28	few	CASSLGWRNTEAFF	TGTGCCAGCAGTTTGGGATGGAGAAACACTGAAGCTTTCTTT
TRBJ2-3	TRBD1	TRBV6-5	-	CASSYSSGTGWGDTQYF	TGTGCCAGCAGTTACTCCTCAGGGACAGGGTGGGGAGATACGCAGTATTTT
TRBJ2-7	TRBD1	TRBV7-9	few	CASSPGTGRVYEQYF	TGTGCCAGCAGCCCTGGGACAGGGAGGGTGTACGAGCAGTACTTC
TRBJ1-6	-	TRBV6-6	few	CASSYSKENSPLHF	TGTGCCAGCAGTTATTCGAAGGAAAATTCACCCCTCCACTTT
TRBJ2-3	TRBD2	TRBV20-1	-	CSASRLAGDFTDTQYF	TGCAGTGCTAGTAGACTAGCGGGAGATTTCACAGATACGCAGTATTTT
TRBJ2-5	-	TRBV29-1	-	CSVVQGGETQYF	TGCAGCGTTGTACAGGGCGGGGAGACCCAGTACTTC
TRBJ2-5	-	TRBV13	-	CVSSHKLVARETQYF	TGTGTCAGCAGCCATAAATTAGTCGCACGAGAGACCCAGTACTTC
TRBJ2-3	-	TRBV4-2	-	CASSRGPETSTDTQYF	TGTGCCAGCAGCCGCGGACCGGAGACTAGCACAGATACGCAGTATTTT
TRBJ2-7	TRBD1	TRBV20-1	few	CSARGTESYVQYF	TGCAGTGCTAGGGGGACAGAGTCCTACGTGCAGTACTTC
TRBJ1-1	-	TRBV18	few	CASSPVEAPRTEAFF	TGTGCCAGCTCACCAGTAGAGGCTCCGAGGACTGAAGCTTTCTTT
TRBJ1-2	-	TRBV12-3/TRBV12-4	-	CASSPIRGVYGYTF	TGTGCCAGCAGTCCGATCCGAGGGGTGTATGGCTACACCTTC
TRBJ2-1	-	TRBV4-3	-	CASSQDAADTNNEQFF	TGCGCCAGCAGCCAAGATGCGGCAGATACTAACAATGAGCAGTTCTTC
TRBJ1-4	TRBD1	TRBV2	few	CASRGRTGDEKLFF	TGTGCCAGCAGAGGAAGGACAGGGGATGAAAAACTGTTTTTT
TRBJ2-1	-	TRBV12-3/TRBV12-4	-	CASRTDNEQFF	TGTGCCAGCAGGACAGACAATGAGCAGTTCTTC